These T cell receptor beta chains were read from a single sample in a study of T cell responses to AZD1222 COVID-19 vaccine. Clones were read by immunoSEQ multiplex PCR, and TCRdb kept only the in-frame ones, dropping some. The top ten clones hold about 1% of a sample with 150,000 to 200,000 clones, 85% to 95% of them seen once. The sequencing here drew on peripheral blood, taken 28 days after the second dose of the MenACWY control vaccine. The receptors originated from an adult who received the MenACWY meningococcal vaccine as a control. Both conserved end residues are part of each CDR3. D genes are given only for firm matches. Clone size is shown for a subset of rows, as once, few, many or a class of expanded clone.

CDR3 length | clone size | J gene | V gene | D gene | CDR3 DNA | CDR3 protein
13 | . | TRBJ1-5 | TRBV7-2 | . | TGTGCCAGCAGTTTGGGGTTGGGTCAGCCCCAGCATTTT | CASSLGLGQPQHF
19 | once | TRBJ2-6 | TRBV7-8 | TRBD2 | TGTGCCAGCAGCTTCCGAGGTAGCGGGGGTGCAGGTGGGGCCAACGTCCTGACTTTC | CASSFRGSGGAGGANVLTF
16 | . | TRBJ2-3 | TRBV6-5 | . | TGTGCCAGCAGTTACTCCGTTTTCGCCAGCACAGATACGCAGTATTTT | CASSYSVFASTDTQYF
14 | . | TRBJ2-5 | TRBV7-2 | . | TGTGCCAGCAGCTCAGGCCTAGGGCTGGAGACCCAGTACTTC | CASSSGLGLETQYF
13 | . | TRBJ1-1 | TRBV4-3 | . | TGCGCCAGCAGCCAAGATCCCGCAGGGCGAGCTTTCTTT | CASSQDPAGRAFF
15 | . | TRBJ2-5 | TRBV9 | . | TGTGCCAGCAGCGTCGGAGTACAGTACCAAGAGACCCAGTACTTC | CASSVGVQYQETQYF
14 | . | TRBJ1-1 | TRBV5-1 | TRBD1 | TGCGCCAGCAGCTTTAGGACAGGAGGCACTGAAGCTTTCTTT | CASSFRTGGTEAFF
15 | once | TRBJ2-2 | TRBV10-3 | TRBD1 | TGTGCCATCAGTGACCCAGGGGGCAACACCGGGGAGCTGTTTTTT | CAISDPGGNTGELFF
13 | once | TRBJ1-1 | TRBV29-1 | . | TGCAGCGTTGAAAGAGAGCCGAACACTGAAGCTTTCTTT | CSVEREPNTEAFF
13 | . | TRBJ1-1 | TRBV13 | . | TGTGCCAGCAGCTTAGGAGGGGTCGGTGAAGCTTTCTTT | CASSLGGVGEAFF
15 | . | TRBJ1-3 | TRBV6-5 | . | TGTGCCAGCAGTTACGCCCGGCGCTCTGGAAACACCATATATTTT | CASSYARRSGNTIYF
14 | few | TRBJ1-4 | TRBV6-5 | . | TGTGCCAGCAGTTATGGCAGCCTGAATGAAAAACTGTTTTTT | CASSYGSLNEKLFF
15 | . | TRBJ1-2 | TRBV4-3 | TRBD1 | TGCGCCAGCAGCCAAGAGGGACAGGACGTCTATGGCTACACCTTC | CASSQEGQDVYGYTF
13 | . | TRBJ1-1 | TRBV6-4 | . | TGTGCCAGCAGTGAACAGGAGACCACTGAAGCTTTCTTT | CASSEQETTEAFF
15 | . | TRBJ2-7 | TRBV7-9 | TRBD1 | TGTGCCAGCAGCTTATACAGGACAGGGCCCTACGAGCAGTACTTC | CASSLYRTGPYEQYF
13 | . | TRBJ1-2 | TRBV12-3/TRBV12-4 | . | TGTGCCAGCAGTTTAGGGTACCTCTATGGCTACACCTTC | CASSLGYLYGYTF
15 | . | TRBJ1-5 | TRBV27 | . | TGTGCCAGCAGCCCCCTGTCCCTACGGGATCAGCCCCAGCATTTT | CASSPLSLRDQPQHF
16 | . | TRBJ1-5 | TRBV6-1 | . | TGTGCCAGCAGTGAAAGAGCGGGATTAGACGATCAGCCCCAGCATTTT | CASSERAGLDDQPQHF
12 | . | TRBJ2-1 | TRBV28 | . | TGTGCCAGCAGTTCGTACAGGAATGAGCAGTTCTTC | CASSSYRNEQFF
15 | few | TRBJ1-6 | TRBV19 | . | TGTGCCAGTAGTATAGATCGGCAGGGACAAAACCAACTCCACTTT | CASSIDRQGQNQLHF
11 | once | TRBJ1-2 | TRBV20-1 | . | TGCAGTGCTAGTCCGCGCGGTGGCTACACCTTC | CSASPRGGYTF
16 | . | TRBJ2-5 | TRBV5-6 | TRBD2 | TGTGCCAGCAGCTTGAGGGCGAGCGGGGGGGACGAGACCCAGTACTTC | CASSLRASGGDETQYF
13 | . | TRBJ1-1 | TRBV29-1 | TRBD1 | TGCAGCGTCTTTGGGACAGGGGGCACTGAAGCTTTCTTT | CSVFGTGGTEAFF
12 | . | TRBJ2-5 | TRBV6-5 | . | TGTGCCAGCATCGCAGGGAAAGAGACCCAGTACTTC | CASIAGKETQYF
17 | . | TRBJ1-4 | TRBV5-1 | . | TGCGCCAGCAGCTTGGGGGCTTGGGACCGCCGTAATGAAAAACTGTTTTTT | CASSLGAWDRRNEKLFF
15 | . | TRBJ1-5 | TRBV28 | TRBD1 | TGTGCCAGCAGTTTACTAGGGGACAGGGATCAGCCCCAGCATTTT | CASSLLGDRDQPQHF
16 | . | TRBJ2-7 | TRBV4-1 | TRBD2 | TGCGCCAGCAGTCGCTTAGCGGGTTCAGGCCCCTACGAGCAGTACTTC | CASSRLAGSGPYEQYF
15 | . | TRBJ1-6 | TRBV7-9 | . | TGTGCCAGCAGCTTAGATGGCAGGTTGGTTTCACCCCTCCACTTT | CASSLDGRLVSPLHF
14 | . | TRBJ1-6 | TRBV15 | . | TGTGCCACCAGCAGAGCGGGTAATAATTCACCCCTCCACTTT | CATSRAGNNSPLHF
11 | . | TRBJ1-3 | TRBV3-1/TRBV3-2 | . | TGTGCCAGCAGCCAAGGAAACACCATATATTTT | CASSQGNTIYF
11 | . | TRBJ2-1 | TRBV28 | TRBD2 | TGTGCCAGCAGTGCGGGGGGCGAGCAGTTCTTC | CASSAGGEQFF
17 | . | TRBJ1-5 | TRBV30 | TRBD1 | TGTGCCTGGAGTAGCAACGGCGGGACAGGGTTTGCTCAGCCCCAGCATTTT | CAWSSNGGTGFAQPQHF
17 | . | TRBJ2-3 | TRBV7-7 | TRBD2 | TGTGCCAGCAGCCCCCAGAGGACTAGCGGGTACACAGATACGCAGTATTTT | CASSPQRTSGYTDTQYF
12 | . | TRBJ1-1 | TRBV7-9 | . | TGTGCCAGCAGTCGACCAGGGACTGAAGCTTTCTTT | CASSRPGTEAFF
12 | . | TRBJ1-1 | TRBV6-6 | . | TGTGCCAGCAAGGAAGGGAACACTGAAGCTTTCTTT | CASKEGNTEAFF
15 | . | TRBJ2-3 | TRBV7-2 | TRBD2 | TGTGCCAGCAGCCCTATGCGCGGGGGGGCAGATACGCAGTATTTT | CASSPMRGGADTQYF
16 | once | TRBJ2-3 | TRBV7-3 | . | TGTGCCAGCAGCTCGCAAGTTACGAGGACTTCGGATACGCAGTATTTT | CASSSQVTRTSDTQYF
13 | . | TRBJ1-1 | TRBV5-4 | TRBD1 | TGTGCCAGCAGCGACAGGGTGAACACTGAAGCTTTCTTT | CASSDRVNTEAFF
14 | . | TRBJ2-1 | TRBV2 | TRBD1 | TGTGCCAGCAAGGGGCAGGGGGTATACAATGAGCAGTTCTTC | CASKGQGVYNEQFF
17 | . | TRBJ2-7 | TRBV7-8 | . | TGTGCCAGCAGCCGAGAGATTACAGGGACGGGGTCCTACGAGCAGTACTTC | CASSREITGTGSYEQYF
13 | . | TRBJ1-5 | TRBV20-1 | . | TGCAGTGCTAGTGCCGGGGGGAATCAGCCCCAGCATTTT | CSASAGGNQPQHF
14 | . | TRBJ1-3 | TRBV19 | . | TGTGCCAGTGGGGATAGGGCCGCTGGAAACACCATATATTTT | CASGDRAAGNTIYF
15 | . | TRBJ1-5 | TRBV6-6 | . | TGTGCCAGCAGTCTCACCAGGGGTAGCAATCAGCCCCAGCATTTT | CASSLTRGSNQPQHF
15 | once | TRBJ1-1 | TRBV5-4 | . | TGTGCCAGCAGCACACGGACAGTTCTGAACACTGAAGCTTTCTTT | CASSTRTVLNTEAFF
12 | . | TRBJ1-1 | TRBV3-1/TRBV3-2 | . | TGTGCCAGCAGCCAAGTGGCAGGCCCAGCTTTCTTT | CASSQVAGPAFF
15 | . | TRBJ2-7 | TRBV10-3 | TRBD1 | TGTGCCATCAGCTTCGGACAGGGCAGCTCCTACGAGCAGTACTTC | CAISFGQGSSYEQYF
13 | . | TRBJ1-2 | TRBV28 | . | TGTGCCAGCAGTCCATCTTGGCAGTATGGCTACACCTTC | CASSPSWQYGYTF
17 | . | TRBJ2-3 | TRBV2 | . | TGTGCCAGCAGTCGAAGGGTAGGGCTACGGAGCACAGATACGCAGTATTTT | CASSRRVGLRSTDTQYF
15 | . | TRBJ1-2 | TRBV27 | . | TGTGCCAGCAGTATATACGCGGGGGTGGACTATGGCTACACCTTC | CASSIYAGVDYGYTF
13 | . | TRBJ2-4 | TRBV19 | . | TGTGCCAGTAGGGAGGTCTCACAAAACATTCAGTACTTC | CASREVSQNIQYF
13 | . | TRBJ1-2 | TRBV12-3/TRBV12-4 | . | TGTGCCAGCAGTTTTCCAGGGGACTATGGCTACACCTTC | CASSFPGDYGYTF
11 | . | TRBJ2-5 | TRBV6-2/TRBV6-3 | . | TGTGCCAGCAGTTTTTCGGAGACCCAGTACTTC | CASSFSETQYF